What follows is one T cell receptor (beta chain) and its context. What it recognizes is unknown. TCRdb keeps only in-frame clones here, not all; method: immunoSEQ multiplex PCR. Here the sample spans 30,000 or so clones, around 70% being singletons. With V trimmed by 4 bases and J by 7 bases, 10 bases remained unmatched. There are 17 residues in the CDR3. Germline V gene lookup returns CDR1 SGHRS and CDR2 YFSETQ. The sample originates from a study of radiotherapy plus CTLA-4 blockade in lung cancer. Whole-study results and caveats: Blood TCR clones of tumor origin expanded after radiotherapy plus ipilimumab.

Participants had chemo-refractory metastatic non-small-cell lung cancer and were treated with focal radiation plus ipilimumab CTLA-4 blockade. The sequence was collected from a human donor with non-small cell lung cancer whose response to radiotherapy plus ipilimumab could not be evaluated. This chain uses TRBV5-1 with TRBJ2-5, with 16 bases fitting TRBD2. Source: peripheral blood, taken from a patient treated with radiotherapy plus ipilimumab. As DNA, the CDR3 is TGCGCCAGCAGCCAGGGACTAGCGGGAGGGCCGGACGGGACCCAGTACTTC. As protein: CASSQGLAGGPDGTQYF.